The entry below describes one T cell receptor (beta chain). Antigen specificity is unknown. Trimming pared 3 bases from V and 4 bases from J, leaving 15 bases between. CDR3 length: 14 amino acids. The germline CDR1 and CDR2 sequences are SQVTM and ANQGSEA. Regarding the study as a whole: In terms of TCR gene usage, tumor memory CD4+ T cells clustered together with blood and lymph node memory CD4+ cells, as well as with lymph node naive CD4+ cells.

Tregs were sorted as CD4+CD25+CD127-/low cells. TCRdb reprocessed the 5' RACE reads with MiXCR, giving one entry per CDR3 protein. The sample lists fewer than 65,000 distinct CDR3 sequences; around 21% were seen once. The chain has TRBV29-1 and TRBJ1-1; tentatively, D is TRBD1 (5 bases). Sequenced material: tumor-infiltrating Tregs sorted from the breast tumor. This receptor was taken from a female donor with breast cancer. CDR3 sequence (DNA): TGCAGCGTTGATCCCTTCAGGGCCAGCACTGAAGCTTTCTTT. As protein: CSVDPFRASTEAFF.